Only a few counts were recorded for the clone carrying this T cell receptor (beta chain). Profiling relied on immunoSEQ multiplex PCR, and the TCRdb table lists in-frame clones only, not all of them. The sample includes roughly 100,000 clones, 87% of them seen just once. One Seattle source followed patients from active infection through their disease course. The data belong to a study of blood T cell repertoires in COVID-19. Looking at the study overall: The analysed material was cDNA or gDNA that came from T cells, B-cell-depleted T cells, or PBMCs.

Between the trimmed V and J ends, which lost 3 bases and 7 bases, there was a span of 25 bases. The CDR3 is made up of 18 amino acids. Germline V gene lookup returns CDR1 LNHDA and CDR2 SQIVND (reference sequence). This TCR was recovered from a woman between 45 and 60 years old with COVID-19, enrolled during active disease. The sample taken for sequencing was peripheral blood. The rearrangement links TRBV19 to TRBJ1-5, with D perhaps matching TRBD1 (6 bases). The DNA of the CDR3 is TGTGCCAGTAGTATGCGTGAGGGCACAGGGTGGAGTGGGCAGCCCCAGCATTTT. Amino acid sequence: CASSMREGTGWSGQPQHF.